The following is a T cell receptor (beta chain) sequence with its context. The same CDR3 can be traced to other DNA sequences in this sample. These data belong to a study of blood T cell repertoires in COVID-19. Looking at the study overall: The analysed material was cDNA or gDNA that came from T cells, B-cell-depleted T cells, or PBMCs.

Germline V gives CDR1 SGHRS, CDR2 YFSETQ. With V trimmed by 4 bases and J by 1 base, 3 bases remained unmatched. The CDR3 covers 15 residues. As processed by the authors: Estimation of nucleated cell counts was performed using reference gene primer amplification. Sequenced by immunoSEQ multiplex PCR; TCRdb stores in-frame clones only, minus some. V and J calls plus clone size are reproduced from that table; the DNA served to infer D and trimming. The sample holds more than 95,000 clones; 90% are singletons and the top ten take approximately 1.7%. The specimen was peripheral blood. The sequence came from a human donor with active COVID-19. The donor label of this sample is uncertain. The V call is TRBV5-1, the J call TRBJ2-1; 9 bases fit TRBD1. The CDR3, as DNA: TGCGCCAGCAGCCTGGGACAGGGATCCTACAATGAGCAGTTCTTC. Its translation is CASSLGQGSYNEQFF. The full variable domain, completed using reference TRBV5-1 and TRBJ2-1, is KAGVTQTPRYLIKTRGQQVTLSCSPISGHRSVSWYQQTPGQGLQFLFEYFSETQRNKGNFPGRFSGRQFSNSRSEMNVSTLELGDSALYLCASSLGQGSYNEQFFGPGTRLTVL.